These 5 T cell receptor beta chains were all obtained from the same sample, sequenced in a study of early T cells in non-severe SARS-CoV-2 infection. TCRdb recomputed calls from the 5' RACE reads with MiXCR, one row per CDR3 protein. The data contain tens of thousands of distinct CDR3 sequences, approximately 12% of them singletons. The sequenced sample consisted of whole blood. These receptors were collected from an adult who was a healthcare worker with PCR-confirmed SARS-CoV-2 infection or an uninfected control (not recorded which).

CDR3 DNA: TGTGCCACGGCGGGAGTAATAGGGCCCCAGCATTTT. It encodes CATAGVIGPQHF. The V call is TRBV10-3, the J call TRBJ1-5; D is uncertain. V lost 10 bases and J 9 bases, leaving 16 bases between the germline ends. The germline CDR1 and CDR2 sequences are ENHRY and SYGVKD. This CDR3 has 12 amino acids.

This clonotype was counted ten times or more. The chain is built from TRBV12-3 or TRBV12-4 and TRBJ2-5; the match to TRBD2 covers 12 bases. This CDR3 contains 18 residues. The J segment lost 4 bases and the V segment lost 3 bases, leaving 12 bases of the junction unmatched. The CDR3 DNA reads as TGTGCCAGCAGTTTGTTTCCTAGCGGGAGGGCCGAGGGAGAGACCCAGTACTTC. It is translated as CASSLFPSGRAEGETQYF.

This clonotype has at least ten counts. The V gene is TRBV24-1, the J gene TRBJ2-7; the D gene is possibly TRBD2 (6 bases). Trimming took 9 bases from V and 5 from J, leaving 10 bases between them. In germline, CDR1 is KGHDR, CDR2 SFDVKD. The CDR3 totals 11 residues. The CDR3 reads CATGEENEQYF. As DNA, the CDR3 is TGTGCCACCGGGGAGGAGAACGAGCAGTACTTC.

The table lists this clonotype with a few counts. This rearrangement joins TRBV5-1 to TRBJ1-4; TRBD1 agrees at 8 bases. The CDR3 sequence is 15 residues long. CDR1 is SGHRS and CDR2 is YFSETQ in the germline V gene. The V and J ends lost 5 bases and 1 base, in that order; junction bases with no gene match: 4. This CDR3 is CASSRQGRTNEKLFF. The CDR3 DNA sequence: TGCGCCAGCAGTCGACAGGGGCGAACTAATGAAAAACTGTTTTTT.

V gene TRBV28 combines with J gene TRBJ2-1, with 8 bases that match TRBD1. V lost 6 bases to trimming and J lost 3 bases; unmatched junction nucleotides: 7. The length of the CDR3 is 15 residues. Germline V lookup: CDR1 MDHEN, CDR2 SYDVKM. CDR3 coding DNA: TGTGCCAGCAGAAACAGGGGGACCGACTACAATGAGCAGTTCTTC. Protein: CASRNRGTDYNEQFF.